The 30 T cell receptor beta chains below all came from one sample that was sequenced in a study of blood T cell repertoires in COVID-19. Assay used: immunoSEQ multiplex PCR; TCRdb lists only in-frame clones, some missing. The data hold approximately 450,000 clones, with around 89% observed a single time. Specimen: peripheral blood. These receptors were taken from a woman in her 30s with acute or convalescent COVID-19.

The DNA of the CDR3 is TGTGCCAGCAGTAGCCAAGACAGAAACACCGGGGAGCTGTTTTTT. It is translated as CASSSQDRNTGELFF. V is TRBV7-9 and J is TRBJ2-2; TRBD1 is a possible D gene (5 bases). The germline CDR1 and CDR2 sequences are SEHNR and FQNEAQ (reference sequence). The length of the CDR3 is 15 residues. Trimming removed 6 bases at V and 2 bases at J, with 13 bases between.

This sequence joins TRBV12-3 or TRBV12-4 and TRBJ2-3, with 8 bases that match TRBD2. There are 12 residues in the CDR3. Trimming removed 8 bases from V and 14 bases from J; junction bases left unmatched: 12. The CDR3 DNA is TGTGCCAGCGCTCCTACTGGGACTAGGCTGTATTTT. Protein sequence: CASAPTGTRLYF.

This clone was observed a single time. This sequence joins TRBV9 and TRBJ2-7, with D perhaps TRBD2 (5 bases). CDR1 is SGDLS, CDR2 YYNGEE, per germline. V lost 3 bases and J lost 3, with 7 bases in between. The CDR3 extends over 12 amino acids. CDR3 residues: CASSDGNYEQYF. CDR3 coding DNA: TGTGCCAGCAGCGACGGGAACTACGAGCAGTACTTC.

The chain carries TRBV2 and TRBJ2-7; 9 bases agree with TRBD1. V dropped 4 bases and J dropped 6; count of bases not matched to a gene: 4. The germline CDR1 and CDR2 sequences are SNHLY and FYNNEI. This CDR3 contains 13 residues. The CDR3: CASSGGQGFEQYF. The DNA for the CDR3 is TGTGCCAGCAGTGGGGGACAGGGTTTCGAGCAGTACTTC.

The chain has TRBV19 and TRBJ2-1; 9 bases map to TRBD1. This CDR3 region has 15 residues. The germline V gene encodes CDR1 LNHDA and CDR2 SQIVND (reference sequence). V lost 7 bases, J lost 8 bases, and 12 bases stayed unmatched. The CDR3 nucleotides are TGTGCCAGTAAGGACCGGGACAGGGTTCGCCATGAGCAGTTCTTC. This encodes CASKDRDRVRHEQFF. Together with reference TRBV19 and TRBJ2-1, the CDR3 gives the full variable domain: DGGITQSPKYLFRKEGQNVTLSCEQNLNHDAMYWYRQDPGQGLRLIYYSQIVNDFQKGDIAEGYSVSREKKESFPLTVTSAQKNPTAFYLCASKDRDRVRHEQFFGPGTRLTVL.

This clone was detected ten times or more. The genes are TRBV4-2 and TRBJ2-7, with 8 bases lining up with TRBD2. The CDR3 is 15 residues long. Looked up from germline, CDR1 is LGHNA and CDR2 is YNFKEQ. Germline trimming cut 1 base from V and 7 bases from J; bases unmatched to any gene: 9. In nucleotides, the CDR3 is TGTGCCAGCAGCCAAGCGAGCGGGGGCTCGGGTGAGCAGTACTTC. Protein sequence: CASSQASGGSGEQYF.

The V and J genes are TRBV24-1 and TRBJ1-6; maybe TRBD1 (6 bases). V lost 7 bases, J lost 9 bases, and 15 bases lay in between. CDR3 size: 14 residues. Germline loops: CDR1 KGHDR, CDR2 SFDVKD. CDR3 region: CATSARGEGSPLHF. The CDR3 DNA reads TGTGCCACCAGCGCGAGGGGGGAGGGTTCACCCCTCCACTTT.

The chain is built from TRBV12-3 or TRBV12-4 and TRBJ2-7, with TRBD1 matching 8 bases. The CDR3 spans 13 residues. V gave up 5 bases and J gave up 2 bases; unmatched junction bases: 2. The CDR3 loop reads CASSLTGAYEQYF. In DNA form, the CDR3 reads TGTGCCAGCAGTCTGACAGGGGCCTACGAGCAGTACTTC.

The V and J genes are TRBV7-9 and TRBJ1-2; 8 positions match TRBD1. CDR3 length: 15 residues. V dropped 3 bases and J dropped 3; count of bases not matched to a gene: 6. CDR1 and CDR2 from the germline V gene are SEHNR and FQNEAQ (reference sequence). The CDR3, as DNA: TGTGCCAGCAGCTTCCCCGGGACAGGCTACTATGGCTACACCTTC. Translation: CASSFPGTGYYGYTF.

V gene TRBV27 combines with J gene TRBJ2-2; D might be TRBD2 (6 bases). The CDR3 sequence is 14 residues long. Germline-derived CDR1 and CDR2 are MNHEY and SMNVEV (reference sequence). V dropped 7 bases and J dropped 7 bases, with 16 bases sitting between them. The CDR3 protein is CASKGTAYSGELFF. The CDR3 DNA follows: TGTGCCAGCAAAGGGACTGCCTATAGCGGGGAGCTGTTTTTT.

V and J are TRBV29-1 and TRBJ1-1; D unclear. The CDR3 totals 14 residues. Trimming took 4 bases from V and 5 from J, leaving 17 bases between them. Germline V gives CDR1 SQVTM, CDR2 ANQGSEA. CDR3 in amino acids: CSVGNSFGGTEAFF. Written as DNA, the CDR3 is TGCAGCGTTGGGAACAGCTTCGGTGGAACTGAAGCTTTCTTT. Together with reference TRBV29-1 and TRBJ1-1, the CDR3 gives the full variable domain: SAVISQKPSRDICQRGTSLTIQCQVDSQVTMMFWYRQQPGQSLTLIATANQGSEATYESGFVIDKFPISRPNLTFSTLTVSNMSPEDSSIYLCSVGNSFGGTEAFFGQGTRLTVV.

This chain links TRBV28 with TRBJ2-5; the D gene is possibly TRBD1 (6 bases). Trimming pared 3 bases from V and 4 bases from J, leaving 18 bases between. The length of the CDR3 is 16 residues. Germline lookup yields CDR1 MDHEN and CDR2 SYDVKM. CDR3: CASSFQGSSRGETQYF. DNA for the CDR3: TGTGCCAGCAGTTTTCAGGGGTCCTCTAGAGGAGAGACCCAGTACTTC.

The genes are TRBV7-8 and TRBJ2-7; perhaps TRBD2 as D (5 bases). This CDR3 region has 12 residues. The V gene lost 3 bases and the J gene lost 4 bases, with 7 bases spanning the gap. CDR1 is SGHVS and CDR2 is FQNEAQ in the germline V gene. This CDR3 is CASSFSGYEQYF. As DNA, the CDR3 is TGTGCCAGCAGCTTTTCGGGGTACGAGCAGTACTTC.

The DNA of the CDR3 is TGTGCCAGCAGTGAAATTCGGGGGAACGAGCAGTTCTTC. Its protein is CASSEIRGNEQFF. The V gene is TRBV2, the J gene TRBJ2-1; D perhaps matches TRBD2 (6 bases). V lost 2 bases and J 10 bases, leaving 12 bases between the germline ends. CDR3 length: 13 amino acids. Germline assignment: CDR1 SNHLY and CDR2 FYNNEI.

With respect to this clone: Sequence at one end of the junction differs from germline and may be a read error. J is TRBJ1-2 and V is TRBV18; D call uncertain. The CDR3 is 16 residues long. Germline V gene lookup returns CDR1 KGHSH and CDR2 LQKENI. The CDR3 DNA follows: TGTGCCAGCTCCCCACAACTAGACATCTTTAACTATGGCTACACCTTC. Translating gives CASSPQLDIFNYGYTF.

V and J are TRBV6-6 and TRBJ2-1; 9 positions match TRBD1. The CDR3 has 15 residues. The trim removed 4 bases at V and 6 bases at J, leaving 7 bases unmatched. Germline lookup yields CDR1 MNHNY and CDR2 SVGAGI (reference sequence). CDR3 protein: CASSLGTGFSNEQFF. In DNA, the CDR3 is TGTGCCAGCAGTTTGGGGACAGGGTTTTCCAATGAGCAGTTCTTC.

The rearrangement uses TRBV9 and TRBJ2-3; 7 bases are a match to TRBD1. CDR3 length: 16 residues. Germline V CDR1 and CDR2: SGDLS, YYNGEE. The V and J ends lost 4 bases and 3 bases, in that order; junction bases with no gene match: 11. In nucleotides, the CDR3 is TGTGCCAGCAGCTCCTCGACAGGGCTCTTTACAGATACGCAGTATTTT. This codes for CASSSSTGLFTDTQYF.

The gene calls are TRBV5-1 and TRBJ2-7, with D perhaps TRBD1 (6 bases). Trimming shortened V by 1 base and J by 2 bases, and 10 bases separated the two germline ends. Germline V CDR1 and CDR2: SGHRS, YFSETQ. There are 14 residues in the CDR3. CDR3 sequence: CASSLNAGAYEQYF. As DNA, the CDR3 is TGCGCCAGCAGCTTGAATGCAGGGGCCTACGAGCAGTACTTC.

V usage is TRBV11-3 and J usage is TRBJ1-6; D is ambiguous. Germline lookup yields CDR1 SGHNT and CDR2 YENEEA. Trimming removed 8 bases at V and 5 bases at J, with 16 bases between. This CDR3 spans 15 amino acids. The CDR3 DNA sequence: TGTGCCAGCGAGAGGGAACGGGAAGATAATTCACCCCTCCACTTT. This codes for CASEREREDNSPLHF.

This clone was observed once. The rearrangement joins TRBV2 to TRBJ2-4; 7 bases align to TRBD1. The CDR3 covers 13 residues. After removal of 8 bases from V and 3 bases from J, the junction contained 4 bases not matched to a gene. Germline CDR1 SNHLY, CDR2 FYNNEI. The CDR3 is CASLRQGKNIQYF. The CDR3 DNA sequence: TGTGCCAGCTTACGACAGGGCAAAAACATTCAGTACTTC. Full variable domain (remainder filled in from reference TRBV2 and TRBJ2-4): EPEVTQTPSHQVTQMGQEVILRCVPISNHLYFYWYRQILGQKVEFLVSFYNNEISEKSEIFDDQFSVERPDGSNFTLKIRSTKLEDSAMYFCASLRQGKNIQYFGAGTRLSVL.

This sequence joins TRBV7-9 and TRBJ2-1, with D possibly matching TRBD1 (6 bases). V lost 1 base and J lost 5, with 9 bases in between. Germline V gives CDR1 SEHNR, CDR2 FQNEAQ (reference sequence). This CDR3 has 14 residues. CDR3: CASSLVRQDNEQFF. As DNA, the CDR3 is TGTGCCAGCAGCTTAGTTAGACAGGACAATGAGCAGTTCTTC.

This clone has just one count. V usage is TRBV19 and J usage is TRBJ1-4, with D hard to call. This CDR3 comprises 15 residues. Germline V gene sequence: CDR1 LNHDA, CDR2 SQIVND (reference sequence). V shed 6 bases and J shed 0 bases, with 11 bases lying between them. The CDR3 sequence: CASSRVEPTNEKLFF. The CDR3 DNA reads as TGTGCCAGTAGCCGCGTAGAGCCAACTAATGAAAAACTGTTTTTT.

The chain joins TRBV23-1 to TRBJ2-2; 8 bases are shared with TRBD2. TRBV23-1 is treated as an ORF (open reading frame) with a function not yet certain. This CDR3 is 14 amino acids long. Trimming cost V 8 bases and J 5 bases; bases outside gene matches: 7. CDR3 in DNA: TGCGCCAGCGATCGGGGGGGCGGAACCGGGGAGCTGTTTTTT. This translates into CASDRGGGTGELFF.

The chain couples TRBV10-1 to TRBJ2-2; D is perhaps TRBD2 (6 bases). This CDR3 is 13 amino acids long. V lost 7 bases and J 1 base, leaving 7 bases between the germline ends. Germline V lookup: CDR1 WNHNN, CDR2 SYGVQD (reference sequence). In DNA form, the CDR3 reads TGCGCCAGCAACGGGGGGAACACCGGGGAGCTGTTTTTT. Amino acids: CASNGGNTGELFF.

V is TRBV6-6 and J is TRBJ2-3; 7 positions agree with TRBD2. The V gene end was trimmed by 7 bases and the J gene end by 12 bases; junction bases not matched to a gene: 7. This CDR3 is built from 11 residues. Per the germline V gene, CDR1 is MNHNY and CDR2 is SVGAGI (reference sequence). This CDR3 is CASTKAGSQYF. The CDR3 DNA follows: TGTGCCAGCACCAAAGCGGGGTCACAGTATTTT.

Here the CDR3 DNA reads TGTGCCAGCACCGAAAAGATGCCAGGGGTGTATGAGGCCAAAAACATTCAGTACTTC. This gives the protein CASTEKMPGVYEAKNIQYF. J is TRBJ2-4 and V is TRBV2; D possibly corresponds to TRBD1 (6 bases). The length of the CDR3 is 19 residues. Trimming shortened V by 7 bases and J by 1 base, and 26 bases separated the two germline ends. Germline CDR1 and CDR2: SNHLY and FYNNEI. Full variable domain (missing parts from reference TRBV2 and TRBJ2-4): EPEVTQTPSHQVTQMGQEVILRCVPISNHLYFYWYRQILGQKVEFLVSFYNNEISEKSEIFDDQFSVERPDGSNFTLKIRSTKLEDSAMYFCASTEKMPGVYEAKNIQYFGAGTRLSVL.

This clone was found once. This chain links TRBV6-2 or TRBV6-3 with TRBJ2-7; 11 bases are shared with TRBD2. J was trimmed by 4 bases and V by 6 bases; bases with no gene match: 5. The germline gives CDR1 MNHEY, CDR2 SVGEGT. The CDR3 is 14 residues long. For the CDR3, the DNA is TGTGCCAGCAGCGTAGCGGGGGGGTCGTACGAGCAGTACTTC. It encodes CASSVAGGSYEQYF.

This chain joins TRBV30 and TRBJ2-5, with D perhaps TRBD2 (5 bases). Trimming took 1 base from V and 5 from J, leaving 14 bases between them. This CDR3 spans 14 amino acids. CDR1 GTSNPN and CDR2 SVGIG come from the germline V gene (reference sequence). This chain's CDR3 is CAWSGGHLGETQYF. CDR3 bases: TGTGCCTGGAGTGGAGGGCACTTAGGGGAGACCCAGTACTTC.

The chain combines TRBV11-2 with TRBJ1-3, with D hard to call. The CDR3 covers 15 residues. Looked up from germline, CDR1 is SGHAT and CDR2 is FQNNGV. Deletions cut 2 bases from V and 0 bases from J, with 8 bases between. As DNA, the CDR3 is TGTGCCAGCAGCTTAAGAGGTATCTCTGGAAACACCATATATTTT. Protein sequence: CASSLRGISGNTIYF.

The chain carries TRBV27 and TRBJ2-3; D remains unclear. Germline lookup yields CDR1 MNHEY and CDR2 SMNVEV (reference sequence). The ends were cut back, 3 bases at V and 6 bases at J, with 10 bases in the middle. The CDR3 runs to 13 residues. CDR3 region: CASSFGESDTQYF. In nucleotides, the CDR3 is TGTGCCAGCAGTTTTGGAGAGTCCGATACGCAGTATTTT.